This is a list of T cell receptor beta chains from one sample in a study of CD8 T cells in ankylosing spondylitis. From the 5' RACE reads, TCRdb called clonotypes with MiXCR, one entry per CDR3 protein. The data contain 200,000 to 300,000 distinct CDR3 sequences, around 9.2% of them singletons. The sample comprised blood, either unsorted or a sorted T cell fraction (not recorded which). The receptors originated from a male donor with ankylosing spondylitis or in good health (not recorded which). CDR3s include the opening cysteine and the closing phenylalanine or tryptophan. A D gene is named only where the DNA matches it firmly. The size of a clone is reported for some rows only, either as once, few or many, or as a class for expanded clones.

D gene,clone size,J gene,CDR3 length,V gene,CDR3 protein,CDR3 DNA
TRBD1,many,TRBJ2-2,15,TRBV19,CASRHGTANTGELFF,TGTGCCAGTAGGCATGGGACAGCAAACACCGGGGAGCTGTTTTTT
.,few,TRBJ2-1,16,TRBV5-5,CASSLGASPAHNEQFF,TGTGCCAGCAGCTTGGGCGCTAGCCCGGCACACAATGAGCAGTTCTTC
.,many,TRBJ2-1,14,TRBV14,CASSQLRTLGRQFF,TGTGCCAGCAGCCAACTTCGAACACTGGGAAGGCAGTTCTTC
.,many,TRBJ1-2,14,TRBV10-3,CAISATGNVDGYTF,TGTGCCATCAGTGCCACAGGGAACGTTGATGGCTACACCTTC
.,few,TRBJ2-3,13,TRBV7-2,CASSPLGRGTQYF,TGTGCCAGCAGTCCCTTGGGGCGCGGTACGCAGTATTTT
.,many,TRBJ1-2,16,TRBV5-1,CASSLGAGDGSYGYTF,TGCGCCAGCAGCTTGGGGGCAGGGGACGGGAGCTATGGCTACACCTTC
.,many,TRBJ2-7,14,TRBV5-1,CASSSTQGKVEQYF,TGCGCCAGCAGCTCCACTCAGGGAAAGGTCGAGCAGTACTTC
TRBD2,.,TRBJ2-5,15,TRBV3-1,CASRLATSGSETQYF,TGTGCCAGCCGCCTTGCCACCAGCGGGAGTGAGACCCAGTACTTC
TRBD2,few,TRBJ2-3,15,TRBV5-5,CASSFNLAGRNTQYF,TGTGCCAGCAGCTTTAACCTAGCGGGAAGGAATACGCAGTATTTT
.,many,TRBJ2-7,15,TRBV20-1,CSALTPSGGNYEQYF,TGCAGTGCTCTCACCCCCTCAGGTGGGAATTACGAGCAGTACTTC
.,many,TRBJ1-4,12,TRBV21-1,CASTPSGEKLFF,TGTGCCAGCACCCCGAGCGGGGAAAAACTGTTTTTT
TRBD1,many,TRBJ2-7,13,TRBV20-1,CSARRQGFDEQYF,TGCAGTGCTAGGAGACAGGGGTTCGACGAGCAGTACTTC
TRBD1,many,TRBJ2-1,15,TRBV7-9,CASSLTGATDNEQFF,TGTGCCAGCAGCTTGACAGGGGCAACCGACAATGAGCAGTTCTTC
.,many,TRBJ1-4,13,TRBV20-1,CSARQTTNEKLFF,TGCAGTGCGAGACAGACAACTAATGAAAAACTGTTTTTT
.,many,TRBJ2-3,16,TRBV15,CATSRDHMGTTDTQYF,TGTGCCACCAGCAGAGATCACATGGGTACCACAGATACGCAGTATTTT
.,many,TRBJ2-5,15,TRBV5-1,CASSLAGTNQETQYF,TGCGCCAGCAGCTTGGCTGGGACAAATCAAGAGACCCAGTACTTC
TRBD1,many,TRBJ2-1,14,TRBV24-1,CATSDFGTGGEQFF,TGTGCCACCAGTGATTTCGGGACAGGGGGTGAGCAGTTCTTC
TRBD1,many,TRBJ2-7,14,TRBV5-1,CASSARQGTYEQYF,TGCGCCAGCAGCGCAAGACAGGGAACCTACGAGCAGTACTTC
.,many,TRBJ2-1,15,TRBV11-2,CASSFHPPYRNEQFF,TGTGCCAGCAGCTTTCACCCACCGTATAGGAATGAGCAGTTCTTC
.,many,TRBJ2-7,12,TRBV7-2,CASSLWDREQYF,TGTGCCAGCAGCTTATGGGACCGCGAGCAGTACTTC
.,many,TRBJ1-1,14,TRBV20-1,CSARDFLANTEAFF,TGCAGTGCTAGAGATTTCCTGGCGAACACTGAAGCTTTCTTT